The 3 T cell receptor beta chains listed next were all sequenced from one sample in a study of post-analysis software for immune sequencing data. TCR beta cDNA libraries had unique molecular identifiers. TCRdb re-derived calls from the PCR reads in MiXCR, one entry per CDR3 protein. The data show roughly 170,000 distinct CDR3 sequences, with about 30% seen just once and more than 1.3% held by the top ten. General observations from the study: The study found TRBV5-6, TRBV5-1 and TRBV20-1 among four to six TRBV segments more frequent in patients than controls.

No antigen has been identified for these receptors. Sequencing used blood. These TCRs come from a girl under 18 with multiple sclerosis.

This clonotype was counted at least ten times. The chain joins TRBV20-1 to TRBJ2-7, with 10 bases identical to TRBD2. The CDR3 length is 15 residues. Germline V gene data show CDR1 as DFQATT and CDR2 as SNEGSKA (reference sequence). V shed 3 bases, J shed 4 bases, and the junction held 9 bases outside the gene matches. The CDR3 nucleotides are TGCAGTGCTAGTGGGACTAGCGTTATCATGTACGAGCAGTACTTC. This gives the protein CSASGTSVIMYEQYF.

The chain uses TRBV15 and TRBJ1-4, with TRBD1 as a possible D gene (6 bases). The ends were cut back, 0 bases at V and 8 bases at J, with 13 bases in the middle. Germline V lookup: CDR1 LNHNV, CDR2 YYDKDF (reference sequence). There are 15 residues in the CDR3. The CDR3 DNA reads as TGTGCCACCAGCAGAGAAAGGACAGCAGGCGAAAAACTGTTTTTT. Amino acid sequence: CATSRERTAGEKLFF.

J is TRBJ2-7 and V is TRBV4-1; 8 nucleotides agree with TRBD1. The CDR3 consists of 14 residues. The V gene end was trimmed by 5 bases and the J gene end by 5 bases; junction bases not matched to a gene: 8. Germline V CDR1 and CDR2: MGHRA, YSYEKL. The CDR3 loop is CASSSRTGRDEQYF. The CDR3 nucleotides are TGCGCCAGCAGCTCGAGGACAGGGCGAGACGAGCAGTACTTC.